This paragraph reports one T cell receptor beta chain. Its antigen is as yet unknown. Thyroid surgery was preceded by no treatment in any patient. The data were taken from a study of metastatic and nonmetastatic thyroid tumors. Study details: Samples came from malignant and benign thyroid patients, and repertoires were compared across blood and tumor or nodule tissue.

In the study's own analysis: The study built a papillary thyroid cancer distant-metastasis classifier from CDR3 differences across clinicopathological groups. TCRdb reassembled clones from the PCR reads with MiXCR. TCRdb assigned the V and J calls; the authors' analysis was not used. The sample contains about 59,000 clones, roughly 16% of which appear only once. Study-wide findings and caveats: In both blood and tumor samples, TCR beta diversity was reported significantly higher for malignant than benign nodules.

Germline V gene lookup returns CDR1 SQVTM and CDR2 ANQGSEA. CDR3 length equals 16 residues. Germline trimming cut 0 bases from V and 7 bases from J; bases unmatched to any gene: 11. The clonotype originates from a male donor with papillary thyroid cancer or a benign thyroid nodule (not recorded which). Some clones in this sample may be carry-over from other donors' samples. The rearrangement joins TRBV29-1 to TRBJ2-1; TRBD2 agrees at 8 bases. The sequenced sample was blood. CDR3 nucleotide sequence: TGCAGCGTTGAAGATCTTCGGTTGGCTAGCGGGAATGAGCAGTTCTTC. Translated: CSVEDLRLASGNEQFF.